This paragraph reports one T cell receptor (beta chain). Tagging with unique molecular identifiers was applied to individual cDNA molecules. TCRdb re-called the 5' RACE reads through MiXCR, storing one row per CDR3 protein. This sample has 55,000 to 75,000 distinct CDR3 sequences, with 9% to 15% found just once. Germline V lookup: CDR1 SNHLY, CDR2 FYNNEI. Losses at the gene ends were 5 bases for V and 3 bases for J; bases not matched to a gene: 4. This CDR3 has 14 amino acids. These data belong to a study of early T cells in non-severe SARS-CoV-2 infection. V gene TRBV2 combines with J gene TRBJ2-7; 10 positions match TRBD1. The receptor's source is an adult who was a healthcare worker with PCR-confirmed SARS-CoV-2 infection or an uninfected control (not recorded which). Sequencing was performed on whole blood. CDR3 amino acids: CASSRQGAVYEQYF. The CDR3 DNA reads TGTGCCAGCAGTCGACAGGGGGCAGTCTACGAGCAGTACTTC.